This TCR beta chain was found in a study of T cell changes during pregnancy in multiple sclerosis. The CDR3 extends over 13 amino acids. Germline CDR1 reads SQVTM; CDR2 reads ANQGSEA. V shed 6 bases and J shed 7 bases, with 19 bases lying between them. Sequenced by immunoSEQ multiplex PCR; TCRdb stores in-frame clones only, minus some. There are tens of thousands of clones in the sample; 80% to 95% occur only once, and approximately 2% lies in the top ten. This chain joins TRBV29-1 and TRBJ2-7; weak D call: TRBD1 (6 bases). The sequence derives from a female donor with multiple sclerosis, enrolled in a pregnancy study. The sample in question was peripheral blood, obtained in the second trimester of pregnancy. DNA for the CDR3: TGCAGCGTGGCAGGGGCCAGTCGTCGAGAGCAGTACTTC. It encodes CSVAGASRREQYF.